The 17 T cell receptor beta chains reported below all come from one sample, sequenced in a study of blood T cell repertoires in COVID-19. Measured with immunoSEQ multiplex PCR; TCRdb has only the in-frame clones, and not every one. This table has fewer than 30,000 clones, 70% to 90% appearing once. Material for sequencing was peripheral blood. Receptor source: a woman aged 80 or over with COVID-19, enrolled during active disease.

A single count supports this clone. The V and J genes are TRBV9 and TRBJ2-2, with D tentatively TRBD2 (7 bases). Germline CDR1 SGDLS, CDR2 YYNGEE. The CDR3 is made up of 14 amino acids. Trimming cost V 2 bases and J 6 bases, with 11 bases left between them. CDR3 amino acids: CASSVSGGPGELFF. For the CDR3, the DNA is TGTGCCAGCAGCGTTTCGGGGGGCCCCGGGGAGCTGTTTTTT.

The rearrangement links TRBV18 to TRBJ1-1; no reliable D call. This CDR3 comprises 17 residues. CDR1 and CDR2 (germline): KGHSH, LQKENI. The V end lost 6 bases, the J end lost 1 base, and 21 bases lay between the germline ends. In DNA, the CDR3 is TGTGCCAGCTCTCTCAGTGGACTCTCAACGGGGAACACTGAAGCTTTCTTT. Translation: CASSLSGLSTGNTEAFF.

V gene TRBV4-1 combines with J gene TRBJ1-2; D is possibly TRBD1 (5 bases). The CDR3 runs to 15 residues. Germline V gives CDR1 MGHRA, CDR2 YSYEKL. The V and J ends lost 1 base and 1 base respectively, with 10 bases between them. CDR3 in amino acids: CASSQGSGFNYGYTF. For the CDR3, the DNA is TGCGCCAGCAGCCAAGGTTCAGGGTTTAACTATGGCTACACCTTC.

The V gene is TRBV19, the J gene TRBJ1-5; tentative D call: TRBD1 (6 bases). This CDR3 is built from 14 residues. Germline CDR1 LNHDA, CDR2 SQIVND (reference sequence). V lost 7 bases and J lost 1, with 11 bases in between. CDR3 coding DNA: TGTGCCAGTATACAGGGTAGAAGCAATCAGCCCCAGCATTTT. Translating it yields CASIQGRSNQPQHF.

In its sample, this clone was seen once. This chain joins TRBV3-1 (or the pseudogene TRBV3-2) and TRBJ2-1, with TRBD2 matching over 7 bases. The V segment lost 0 bases and the J segment 5 bases; nucleotides outside the gene matches: 4. The CDR3 loop spans 15 amino acids. Germline V lookup: CDR1 LGHDT, CDR2 YNNKEL (reference sequence). The CDR3 loop reads CASSQDAGLHNEQFF. The CDR3 DNA reads as TGTGCCAGCAGCCAAGATGCGGGACTACACAATGAGCAGTTCTTC.

V usage is TRBV3-1 (or the pseudogene TRBV3-2) and J usage is TRBJ1-1, with D maybe TRBD1 (5 bases). This CDR3 comprises 17 residues. In germline, CDR1 is LGHDT, CDR2 YNNKEL (reference sequence). V was shortened by 1 base and J by 5 bases, with 20 bases between the two germline ends. In DNA form, the CDR3 reads TGTGCCAGCAGCCAAGGCAGCGGGATCCGGGGGGGGACTGAAGCTTTCTTT. This encodes CASSQGSGIRGGTEAFF.

This chain joins TRBV7-8 and TRBJ2-1; weak D call: TRBD1 (5 bases). Between the trimmed V and J ends, which lost 3 bases and 4 bases, there was a span of 10 bases. The germline V gene has CDR1 SGHVS and CDR2 FQNEAQ. This CDR3 region has 14 residues. CDR3 coding DNA: TGTGCCAGCAGCTTTAAGGGGCCATACAATGAGCAGTTCTTC. Translation: CASSFKGPYNEQFF. Supplemented by reference TRBV7-8 and TRBJ2-1, the full variable domain reads GAGVSQSPRYKVAKRGQDVALRCDPISGHVSLFWYQQALGQGPEFLTYFQNEAQLDKSGLPSDRFFAERPEGSVSTLKIQRTQQEDSAVYLCASSFKGPYNEQFFGPGTRLTVL.

The chain has TRBV6-4 and TRBJ2-7; D possibly corresponds to TRBD1 (5 bases). Trimming shortened V by 6 bases and J by 3 bases, and 9 bases separated the two germline ends. The germline V gene has CDR1 MRHNA and CDR2 SNTAGT. The CDR3 runs 12 residues. The CDR3 protein is CASSQDSYEQYF. In DNA, the CDR3 is TGTGCCAGCAGCCAAGACAGCTACGAGCAGTACTTC.

The chain carries TRBV15 and TRBJ2-1, with 8 bases fitting TRBD1. Unmatched junction bases numbered 4, after V lost 0 bases and J lost 6 bases. CDR1 and CDR2 from the germline V gene are LNHNV and YYDKDF (reference sequence). The CDR3 sequence is 15 residues long. The CDR3 DNA follows: TGTGCCACCAGCAGAGATAGACAGGGGAGCAATGAGCAGTTCTTC. As protein: CATSRDRQGSNEQFF. Complete variable domain (other parts from reference TRBV15 and TRBJ2-1): DAMVIQNPRYQVTQFGKPVTLSCSQTLNHNVMYWYQQKSSQAPKLLFHYYDKDFNNEADTPDNFQSRRPNTSFCFLDIRSPGLGDTAMYLCATSRDRQGSNEQFFGPGTRLTVL.

The CDR3 region has the DNA TGCAGCGTCCTCCGGGACAGGGGTAGCACTGAAGCTTTCTTT. Protein product: CSVLRDRGSTEAFF. The V and J genes are TRBV29-1 and TRBJ1-1; TRBD1 matches at 10 bases. Trimming at V came to 6 bases and at J to 4 bases, leaving 8 bases not matched to a gene. Looked up from germline, CDR1 is SQVTM and CDR2 is ANQGSEA. The CDR3 has 14 residues.

The chain uses TRBV19 and TRBJ2-7; 9 bases agree with TRBD1. The CDR3 sequence is 12 residues long. The ends lost 6 bases at V and 6 bases at J; junction bases unmatched: 3. Germline lookup yields CDR1 LNHDA and CDR2 SQIVND (reference sequence). CDR3 sequence (DNA): TGTGCCAGTAGCATGACAGGGGGCGAGCAGTACTTC. Encoded protein: CASSMTGGEQYF.

The V gene is TRBV5-1, the J gene TRBJ1-4; a weak D match, TRBD1 (6 bases). In germline, CDR1 is SGHRS, CDR2 YFSETQ. V gave up 4 bases and J gave up 5 bases, with 21 bases separating them. The CDR3 runs to 17 residues. The CDR3 spells CASSLSRPQGQNEKLFF. Written as DNA, the CDR3 is TGCGCCAGCAGCCTCTCACGACCCCAGGGGCAGAATGAAAAACTGTTTTTT.

The CDR3 bases are TGCGCCAGCAGCGTAGAGGGGGCCTTAAATGAAAAACTGTTTTTT. Amino acids: CASSVEGALNEKLFF. The genes are TRBV5-1 and TRBJ1-4, with 7 positions matching TRBD1. V gave up 4 bases and J gave up 5 bases; unmatched junction bases: 8. The CDR3 has 15 amino acids. CDR1 is SGHRS and CDR2 is YFSETQ in the germline V gene.

The genes are TRBV21-1 and TRBJ2-1; whether TRBD2, the table's D call, matches the DNA was not checked. TRBV21-1 is labeled a pseudogene. The CDR3 totals 14 residues. In DNA form, the CDR3 reads TGTGCCAGCGCCCAAAGGTGGCTAGCGGGGAAGCAGTTCTTC. Translated: CASAQRWLAGKQFF.

The J gene is TRBJ2-1, the V gene TRBV2; 10 bases fit TRBD1. V dropped 7 bases and J dropped 9; count of bases not matched to a gene: 9. The CDR3 spans 14 residues. Germline CDR1 and CDR2: SNHLY and FYNNEI. The CDR3 DNA is TGTGCCAGCAATCTCGGACAGGGGGGTATTGAGCAGTTCTTC. Translation: CASNLGQGGIEQFF.

J is TRBJ2-5 and V is TRBV2, with 7 positions matching TRBD2. CDR1 and CDR2 from the germline V gene are SNHLY and FYNNEI. CDR3 length: 16 amino acids. After removal of 6 bases from V and 2 bases from J, the junction contained 12 bases not matched to a gene. The CDR3 protein is CASRAELAVPQETQYF. The CDR3 DNA reads as TGTGCCAGCAGGGCAGAGCTAGCGGTCCCACAAGAGACCCAGTACTTC. Together with reference TRBV2 and TRBJ2-5, the CDR3 gives the full variable domain: EPEVTQTPSHQVTQMGQEVILRCVPISNHLYFYWYRQILGQKVEFLVSFYNNEISEKSEIFDDQFSVERPDGSNFTLKIRSTKLEDSAMYFCASRAELAVPQETQYFGPGTRLLVL.

This clone was found once. The rearrangement links TRBV10-1 to TRBJ2-3, with unresolved D. In germline, CDR1 is WNHNN, CDR2 SYGVQD (reference sequence). V was trimmed by 0 bases and J by 5 bases, leaving 9 bases between them. This CDR3 has 14 amino acids. In DNA form, the CDR3 reads TGCGCCAGCAGTGAGTCCGGGTTAGAAGATACGCAGTATTTT. Translation: CASSESGLEDTQYF.